The 20 T cell receptor beta chains below come from one sample, sequenced in a study of blood T cell repertoires in COVID-19. Sequencing was performed with immunoSEQ multiplex PCR; in TCRdb, only in-frame clones are kept and a portion is missing. The data contain about 190,000 clones, around 90% of them singletons. Sequenced material: peripheral blood. The origin of the receptors is a man aged 40-49 years with acute or convalescent COVID-19.

V and J are TRBV29-1 and TRBJ2-7; 10 positions match TRBD1. V trimming: 5 bases; J trimming: 4 bases; junction bases outside the gene matches: 5. Germline V gives CDR1 SQVTM, CDR2 ANQGSEA. The CDR3 is made up of 13 amino acids. The CDR3 DNA follows: TGCAGCGTTCAAAGGGACAGGGGATACGAGCAGTACTTC. The encoded protein is CSVQRDRGYEQYF.

The rearrangement links TRBV27 to TRBJ2-7, with D tentatively TRBD2 (6 bases). Trimming removed 3 bases from V and 6 bases from J, with 15 bases in between. CDR3 size: 14 residues. Per germline, CDR1 MNHEY and CDR2 SMNVEV (reference sequence). CDR3 residues: CASSFAGGGPEQYF. CDR3 nucleotides: TGTGCCAGCAGTTTCGCCGGGGGTGGGCCCGAGCAGTACTTC.

The rearrangement uses TRBV7-9 and TRBJ2-7; tentative D call: TRBD2 (7 bases). Germline V lookup: CDR1 SEHNR, CDR2 FQNEAQ (reference sequence). Trimming removed 5 bases at V and 3 bases at J, with 23 bases between. This CDR3 is built from 17 residues. The CDR3 spells CASSPRGAGERDYEQYF. CDR3 sequence (DNA): TGTGCCAGCAGCCCCCGGGGGGCAGGGGAACGGGACTACGAGCAGTACTTC.

This clone has only a few counts. The genes are TRBV7-2 and TRBJ2-1; 10 bases align to TRBD2. The V and J ends lost 2 bases and 5 bases, in that order; junction bases with no gene match: 6. The CDR3 contains 16 residues. Germline V lookup: CDR1 SGHTA, CDR2 FQGNSA. As DNA, the CDR3 is TGTGCCAGCAGCTTAAGTCCAGCGGGGGGGCACAATGAGCAGTTCTTC. Protein sequence: CASSLSPAGGHNEQFF.

This clone showed up just once. The chain uses TRBV5-8 and TRBJ2-7; the match to TRBD2 covers 9 bases. V was pared by 4 bases and J by 3 bases, with 8 bases of the junction left unmatched. Germline V gene lookup returns CDR1 SGHTS and CDR2 YDEGEE. This CDR3 region has 15 residues. CDR3 sequence: CASSASGVWDYEQYF. CDR3 nucleotides: TGTGCCAGCAGCGCTAGCGGGGTGTGGGACTACGAGCAGTACTTC.

This clone was counted a single time. The rearrangement uses TRBV2 and TRBJ1-4; D perhaps matches TRBD1 (5 bases). The CDR3 consists of 14 residues. Per germline, CDR1 SNHLY and CDR2 FYNNEI. V gave up 3 bases and J gave up 8 bases, with 13 bases separating them. The CDR3 protein is CASSDRRVGEKLFF. The DNA for the CDR3 is TGTGCCAGCAGTGATCGCAGGGTGGGGGAAAAACTGTTTTTT.

The chain links TRBV5-5 to TRBJ1-5; 7 bases align to TRBD1. V shed 3 bases, J shed 4 bases, and the junction held 7 bases outside the gene matches. CDR1 is SGHKS, CDR2 YYEKEE, per germline (reference sequence). This CDR3 region has 15 residues. CDR3 DNA sequence: TGTGCCAGCAGCTCCCGGGACAGTATAAATCAGCCCCAGCATTTT. Amino acid sequence: CASSSRDSINQPQHF.

V usage is TRBV5-4 and J usage is TRBJ2-5; 8 positions agree with TRBD2. Germline V gene lookup returns CDR1 SGHNT and CDR2 YYREEE (reference sequence). This CDR3 has 14 residues. Trimming at V came to 3 bases and at J to 5 bases, leaving 6 bases not matched to a gene. The DNA for the CDR3 is TGTGCCAGCAGCTCGGCGGGGGGCCGGGAGACCCAGTACTTC. Translated, it gives CASSSAGGRETQYF.

The V call is TRBV10-2, the J call TRBJ2-3, with D perhaps matching TRBD1 (6 bases). Germline values: CDR1 WSHSY, CDR2 SAAADI. V was shortened by 10 bases and J by 2 bases, with 16 bases between the two germline ends. The CDR3 length is 14 residues. As DNA, the CDR3 is TGCGCCACCTGGGACACCGGTTCCACAGATACGCAGTATTTT. It translates to CATWDTGSTDTQYF.

This clone was seen a single time. The V and J genes are TRBV5-1 and TRBJ2-6; the match to TRBD1 covers 7 bases. Per the germline V gene, CDR1 is SGHRS and CDR2 is YFSETQ. The CDR3 runs 18 residues. J was trimmed by 4 bases and V by 0 bases; bases with no gene match: 10. The CDR3 DNA reads as TGCGCCAGCAGCTTGGCCCAAGGGGGCCTTGCCGGGGCCAACGTCCTGACTTTC. It is translated as CASSLAQGGLAGANVLTF.

This clone came up once. This chain uses TRBV27 with TRBJ1-1; unclear D gene. CDR1 is MNHEY, CDR2 SMNVEV, per germline (reference sequence). V was shortened by 6 bases and J by 5 bases, with 10 bases between the two germline ends. The CDR3 loop spans 12 amino acids. CDR3 region: CASRRPGTEAFF. CDR3 DNA: TGTGCCAGCAGACGTCCGGGAACTGAAGCTTTCTTT.

The chain joins TRBV4-3 to TRBJ2-5, with 8 nucleotides matching TRBD2. Germline values: CDR1 LGHNA, CDR2 YSLEER. The V gene end was trimmed by 4 bases and the J gene end by 5 bases; junction bases not matched to a gene: 15. The CDR3 is made up of 17 amino acids. CDR3 nucleotide sequence: TGCGCCAGCAGCCTAGCTAGGGTCAGAGCGGGGGTCGAGACCCAGTACTTC. Encoded protein: CASSLARVRAGVETQYF.

The chain couples TRBV3-1 (or the pseudogene TRBV3-2) to TRBJ2-7, with TRBD2 as a possible D gene (6 bases). Trimming took off 1 base at V and 5 bases at J, with 12 bases between the two ends. The germline CDR1 and CDR2 sequences are LGHDT and YNNKEL (reference sequence). The CDR3 runs 14 residues. In nucleotides, the CDR3 is TGTGCCAGCAGCCAAGGTGGGGGGACGGACGAGCAGTACTTC. It codes for CASSQGGGTDEQYF.

This chain links TRBV30 with TRBJ2-3, with TRBD2 matching over 7 bases. The germline V gene has CDR1 GTSNPN and CDR2 SVGIG (reference sequence). V shed 2 bases and J 3 bases; nucleotides not matched to a gene: 5. The CDR3 extends over 14 amino acids. The CDR3 DNA reads as TGTGCCTGGAGTTCACTAGCGTCAACAGATACGCAGTATTTT. Translated, it gives CAWSSLASTDTQYF.

This rearrangement joins TRBV25-1 to TRBJ1-5; the D gene is possibly TRBD1 (5 bases). CDR1 and CDR2 from the germline V gene are MGHDK and SYGVNS. The CDR3 covers 14 residues. V lost 5 bases to trimming and J lost 1 base, with 9 bases between them. The CDR3 coding sequence is TGTGCCAGCAGTCCGGGGGGGAGCAATCAGCCCCAGCATTTT. Residues: CASSPGGSNQPQHF.

The chain employs TRBV19 and TRBJ1-1, with 10 bases that match TRBD1. V trimming: 6 bases; J trimming: 4 bases; junction bases outside the gene matches: 8. This CDR3 spans 15 amino acids. The germline V gene encodes CDR1 LNHDA and CDR2 SQIVND (reference sequence). CDR3 in amino acids: CASRQRQGARTEAFF. The CDR3 DNA sequence: TGTGCCAGTAGACAACGACAGGGGGCGCGCACTGAAGCTTTCTTT.

The chain joins TRBV5-1 to TRBJ2-3; 12 nucleotides match TRBD2. This CDR3 contains 15 residues. Per the germline V gene, CDR1 is SGHRS and CDR2 is YFSETQ. Trimming took 3 bases from V and 6 from J; bases not matched to a gene: 5. CDR3 loop: CASSSWTSGADTQYF. In DNA, the CDR3 is TGCGCCAGCAGCTCCTGGACTAGCGGGGCTGATACGCAGTATTTT.

The rearrangement links TRBV12-3 or TRBV12-4 to TRBJ1-2, with D maybe TRBD1 (5 bases). The ends were cut back, 6 bases at V and 1 base at J, with 9 bases in the middle. There are 13 residues in the CDR3. The CDR3 coding sequence is TGTGCCAGCAGCCAGCAGGGTAACTATGGCTACACCTTC. It translates to CASSQQGNYGYTF.

The chain recombines TRBV6-5 with TRBJ2-3; TRBD2 matches at 9 bases. Germline assignment: CDR1 MNHEY and CDR2 SVGAGI. The CDR3 spans 16 residues. Losses at the gene ends were 1 base for V and 2 bases for J; bases not matched to a gene: 4. CDR3: CASSYLSGGNTDTQYF. CDR3 nucleotides: TGTGCCAGCAGTTACTTGAGCGGGGGGAACACAGATACGCAGTATTTT.

The CDR3, as DNA: TGCAGCGTTTCCGGAAGAGCGGGGGCCGCCTACAATGAGCAGTTCTTC. It is translated as CSVSGRAGAAYNEQFF. The chain employs TRBV29-1 and TRBJ2-1; 8 positions match TRBD2. J gave up 2 bases and V 5 bases, and 11 bases lay outside the gene matches. Germline CDR1 SQVTM, CDR2 ANQGSEA. The CDR3 length is 16 residues.